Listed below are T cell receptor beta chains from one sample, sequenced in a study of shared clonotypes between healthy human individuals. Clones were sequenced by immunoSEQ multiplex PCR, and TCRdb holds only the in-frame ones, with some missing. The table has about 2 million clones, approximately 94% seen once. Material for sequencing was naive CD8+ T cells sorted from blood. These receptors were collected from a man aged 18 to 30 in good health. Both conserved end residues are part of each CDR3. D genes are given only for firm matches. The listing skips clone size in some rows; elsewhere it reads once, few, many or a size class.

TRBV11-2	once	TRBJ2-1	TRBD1	TGTGCCAGCAGCTTAGGACAGGGGTCCTACAATGAGCAGTTCTTC	CASSLGQGSYNEQFF
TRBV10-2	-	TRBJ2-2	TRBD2	TGCGCCAGCACTAAACTAGCGGGGGTTCTCACCGGGGAGCTGTTTTTT	CASTKLAGVLTGELFF
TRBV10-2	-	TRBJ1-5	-	TGCGCCAGCAGTGACGACCCGGGGCCCCAGCATTTT	CASSDDPGPQHF
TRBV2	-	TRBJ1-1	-	TGTGCCAGCAGTGTTTCTGGGTATGGGAAGGCTGAAGCTTTCTTT	CASSVSGYGKAEAFF
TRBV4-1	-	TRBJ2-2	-	TGCGCCAGCAGCCAAGATGAGAGGGAGGACACCGGGGAGCTGTTTTTT	CASSQDEREDTGELFF
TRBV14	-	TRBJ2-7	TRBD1	TGTGCCAGCAGCCAGGGGACAGAGCCAAACTACGAGCAGTACTTC	CASSQGTEPNYEQYF
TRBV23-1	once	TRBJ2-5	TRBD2	TGCGCCAGCAGCTGGACTAGCGGGAGGGTTTGGAAAGAGACCCAGTACTTC	CASSWTSGRVWKETQYF
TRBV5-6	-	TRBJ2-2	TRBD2	TGTGCCAGCAGCTTGGAAGTTAGCGGGAACCCTGGGGAGCTGTTTTTT	CASSLEVSGNPGELFF
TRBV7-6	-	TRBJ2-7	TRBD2	TGTGCCAGCAGCAGGGAGGGGCCCGGGTACGAGCAGTACTTC	CASSREGPGYEQYF
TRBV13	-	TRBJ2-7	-	TGTGCCAGCAGCTGGGGGATTTCTCGGGAGCAGTACTTC	CASSWGISREQYF
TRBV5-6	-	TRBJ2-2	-	TGTGCCAGCAGCTTCGGGACCACCGGGGAGCTGTTTTTT	CASSFGTTGELFF
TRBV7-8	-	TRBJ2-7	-	TGTGCCAGCAGCTTAGGATGGGGGCTGGGCGAGCAGTACTTC	CASSLGWGLGEQYF
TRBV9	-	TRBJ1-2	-	TGTGCCAGCAGCGTCCCCGGTAGTGGCTACACCTTC	CASSVPGSGYTF
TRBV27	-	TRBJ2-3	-	TGTGCCAGCAGTTTAGGGTGGGTTAGCACAGATACGCAGTATTTT	CASSLGWVSTDTQYF
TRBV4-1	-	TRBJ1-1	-	TGCGCCAGCAGCCCCGTACAACTCGCGAACACTGAAGCTTTCTTT	CASSPVQLANTEAFF
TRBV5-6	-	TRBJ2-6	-	TGTGCCAGCGGCTCAACTGGGGCCAACGTCCTGACTTTC	CASGSTGANVLTF
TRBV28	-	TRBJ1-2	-	TGTGCCAGCAGTTTGGACTATGGCTACACCTTC	CASSLDYGYTF
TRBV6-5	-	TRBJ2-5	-	TGTGCCAGCAGTTACTGGACAGAGTACCAAGAGACCCAGTACTTC	CASSYWTEYQETQYF
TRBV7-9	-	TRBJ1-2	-	TGTGCCAGCAGCTTAGATCAAGGCCCCGGTGGCTACACCTTC	CASSLDQGPGGYTF
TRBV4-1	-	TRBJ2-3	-	TGCGCCAGCAGCCAAGTTACGACAGTTGGTGATACGCAGTATTTT	CASSQVTTVGDTQYF
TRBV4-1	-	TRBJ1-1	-	TGCGCCAGCAGCCAACTCGAGGGGGTCACTGAAGCTTTCTTT	CASSQLEGVTEAFF
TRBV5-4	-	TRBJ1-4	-	TGTGCCAGCAGCTGGCCCCCTAATGAAAAACTGTTTTTT	CASSWPPNEKLFF
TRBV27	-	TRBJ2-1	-	TGTGCCAGCAGTTTATTGGGTGTTTCAGGGGCCGCAGACAATGAGCAGTTCTTC	CASSLLGVSGAADNEQFF
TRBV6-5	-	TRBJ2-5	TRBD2	TGTGCCAGCAGTTACGGCAGCGGGGGCGCGAGAGAGACCCAGTACTTC	CASSYGSGGARETQYF
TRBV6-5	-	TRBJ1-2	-	TGTGCCAGCAGTTTCTCTCCTGAGGACTATGGCTACACCTTC	CASSFSPEDYGYTF
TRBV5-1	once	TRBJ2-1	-	TGCGCCAGCAGCTTGGGAAGGGGTAATGAGCAGTTCTTC	CASSLGRGNEQFF
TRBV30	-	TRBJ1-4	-	TGTGCCTGGAGTACGTTTAATGAAAAACTGTTTTTT	CAWSTFNEKLFF